Shown below are 15 T cell receptor beta chains from a single sample sequenced in a study of T cells in Graves' hyperthyroidism and ophthalmopathy. Authors of the study amplified TCR beta CDR3 regions from RNA transcripts. A first-round RT-PCR of the TCR CDR3 used the HTBI primer set. TCRdb passed the multiplex PCR reads through MiXCR, listing each CDR3 protein once. The data show around 580,000 distinct CDR3 sequences, with 35% to 55% seen just once and around 7.7% held by the top ten. Sequencing was done on a sample of peripheral blood or thyroid tissue (not recorded which). The receptors were gathered from a young woman with Graves' hyperthyroidism.

About this clonotype: Here the CDR3 omits its conserved ending phenylalanine or tryptophan, so a read error is the likely source. The limits of the CDR3 on the DNA are not certain, so only TCRdb's listed CDR3 is given. The rearrangement links TRBV2 to TRBJ2-7; the table gives TRBD2 as D, unverified against the DNA. The CDR3 spans 14 amino acids, including both terminal residues. Germline loops: CDR1 SNHLY, CDR2 FYNNEI. CDR3 amino acids: CASLRSGTSGTFSY.

This rearrangement joins TRBV25-1 to TRBJ1-2; 9 bases are a match to TRBD1. Trimming removed 0 bases from V and 4 bases from J; junction bases left unmatched: 9. Germline loops: CDR1 MGHDK, CDR2 SYGVNS. The CDR3 is 17 amino acids. The CDR3 bases are TGTGCCAGCAGTGAATACGGGACAGGGCCTATACCCTATGGCTACACCTTC. This encodes CASSEYGTGPIPYGYTF.

The sample holds many counts of this clonotype. The rearrangement links TRBV29-1 to TRBJ2-7; 9 nucleotides align to TRBD1. Germline V gives CDR1 SQVTM, CDR2 ANQGSEA. V shed 7 bases, J shed 1 base, and the junction held 2 bases outside the gene matches. This CDR3 is built from 12 residues. The CDR3 here is CSAGQGSYEQYF. Here the CDR3 DNA reads TGCAGCGCGGGACAGGGTTCCTACGAGCAGTACTTC.

This clonotype was counted many times. The rearrangement joins TRBV7-2 to TRBJ1-1; possible D gene TRBD1, 5 bases. V was cut by 5 bases and J by 0 bases, with 13 bases left in between. The CDR3 has 15 residues. Germline lookup yields CDR1 SGHTA and CDR2 FQGNSA. CDR3 residues: CASSAGEPLNTEAFF. The CDR3 coding sequence is TGTGCCAGCAGCGCGGGGGAGCCGTTGAACACTGAAGCTTTCTTT.

The sample holds many counts of this clonotype. The chain employs TRBV7-8 and TRBJ1-3; D call uncertain. The CDR3 covers 15 residues. Deletions cut 1 base from V and 0 bases from J, with 7 bases between. The germline CDR1 and CDR2 sequences are SGHVS and FQNEAQ. CDR3 sequence reads: CASSLGGVSGNTIYF. Written as DNA, the CDR3 is TGTGCCAGCAGCTTAGGCGGGGTCTCTGGAAACACCATATATTTT.

CDR3 loop: CASTIPAGGYGYTF. Here the CDR3 DNA reads TGTGCCAGCACCATACCGGCAGGGGGCTATGGCTACACCTTC. The rearrangement uses TRBV7-2 and TRBJ1-2, with TRBD1 matching 7 bases. After removal of 7 bases from V and 4 bases from J, the junction contained 9 bases not matched to a gene. Germline values: CDR1 SGHTA, CDR2 FQGNSA. This CDR3 region has 14 residues.

The rearrangement links TRBV30 to TRBJ2-7, with D possibly called TRBD1 or TRBD2 (5 bases each). The CDR3 sequence is 13 residues long. V lost 8 bases, J lost 4 bases, and 18 bases lay in between. The V gene's germline CDR1 is GTSNPN and CDR2 SVGIG (reference sequence). The CDR3 sequence is CAILGQEVYEQYF. For the CDR3, the DNA is TGTGCCATTCTGGGGCAGGAGGTGTACGAGCAGTACTTC.

The chain uses TRBV12-3 or TRBV12-4 and TRBJ1-5; no reliable D call. Trimming took off 3 bases at V and 0 bases at J, with 12 bases between the two ends. CDR3 size: 16 residues. The CDR3 is CASSLVVTDSNQPQHF. The CDR3 DNA follows: TGTGCCAGCAGTTTGGTAGTAACGGATAGCAATCAGCCCCAGCATTTT.

This clonotype was counted ten times or more. V and J are TRBV12-5 and TRBJ1-2; D not certain. This CDR3 comprises 14 residues. In germline, CDR1 is LGHNT, CDR2 FRNRAP. Trimming cost V 0 bases and J 5 bases, with 10 bases left between them. The CDR3 here is CASGLVGGLYGYTF. The CDR3 DNA sequence: TGTGCTAGTGGTTTGGTAGGAGGTCTTTATGGCTACACCTTC.

The CDR3 DNA is TGTGCCATCAGTGTAGGGACAGGACTTTATAGCAATCAGCCCCAGCATTTT. Its protein product is CAISVGTGLYSNQPQHF. The rearrangement joins TRBV10-3 to TRBJ1-5, with 8 bases that match TRBD1. The CDR3 extends over 17 amino acids. CDR1 and CDR2 from the germline V gene are ENHRY and SYGVKD. V dropped 4 bases and J dropped 0; count of bases not matched to a gene: 8.

V usage is TRBV7-2 and J usage is TRBJ1-4; tentatively, D is TRBD1 (5 bases). Germline CDR1 reads SGHTA; CDR2 reads FQGNSA. Trimming left V 7 bases short and J 5 bases short, with 20 bases between. This CDR3 has 16 amino acids. The CDR3 nucleotides read TGTGCCAGCACCCTTCGGAGCGGGGACGACAATGAAAAACTGTTTTTT. Translation: CASTLRSGDDNEKLFF. Based on the CDR3 plus reference TRBV7-2 and TRBJ1-4, the full variable domain is GAGVSQSPSNKVTEKGKDVELRCDPISGHTALYWYRQSLGQGLEFLIYFQGNSAPDKSGLPSDRFSAERTGGSVSTLTIQRTQQEDSAVYLCASTLRSGDDNEKLFFGSGTQLSVL.

This clonotype was counted between two and nine times. V and J are TRBV24-1 and TRBJ2-2; maybe TRBD2 (5 bases). In germline, CDR1 is KGHDR, CDR2 SFDVKD. Trimming removed 6 bases at V and 7 bases at J, with 5 bases between. This CDR3 is built from 11 residues. The CDR3: CATSRGGELFF. Here the CDR3 DNA reads TGTGCCACCAGTCGGGGCGGGGAGCTGTTTTTT.

Remarks on this clonotype: A much larger clone differs by one base, so this may be a read error. Because the CDR3 is missing its conserved closing phenylalanine or tryptophan, this is likely a read error. The chain recombines TRBV6-5 with TRBJ1-1; D might be TRBD1 (6 bases). CDR3 length: 16 amino acids. Trimming cost V 3 bases and J 0 bases, with 14 bases left between them. The germline gives CDR1 MNHEY, CDR2 SVGAGI. The CDR3 sequence is CASSYYQGLMNTEAFS. The CDR3 nucleotides are TGTGCCAGCAGTTATTATCAGGGGCTGATGAACACTGAAGCTTTCTCT.

This clonotype was recorded a few times. The chain uses TRBV5-1 and TRBJ2-5; TRBD2 matches at 9 bases. CDR3 length equals 15 residues. The germline CDR1 and CDR2 sequences are SGHRS and YFSETQ. Trimming cost V 1 base and J 4 bases; bases outside gene matches: 5. The CDR3 sequence is CASSLTGLAPETQYF. For the CDR3, the DNA is TGCGCCAGCAGCTTGACGGGACTAGCTCCAGAGACCCAGTACTTC.

This clonotype was counted a single time. The rearrangement links TRBV29-1 to TRBJ2-6; D gene unclear. Germline loops: CDR1 SQVTM, CDR2 ANQGSEA. V was pared by 3 bases and J by 2 bases, with 17 bases between. The CDR3 sequence is 17 residues long. The DNA of the CDR3 is TGCAGCGTTGACTACACAGTGGCAAAGACTGGGGCCAACGTCCTGACTTTC. Protein product: CSVDYTVAKTGANVLTF. The complete variable domain, with remaining parts taken from reference TRBV29-1 and TRBJ2-6, reads SAVISQKPSRDICQRGTSLTIQCQVDSQVTMMFWYRQQPGQSLTLIATANQGSEATYESGFVIDKFPISRPNLTFSTLTVSNMSPEDSSIYLCSVDYTVAKTGANVLTFGAGSRLTVL.